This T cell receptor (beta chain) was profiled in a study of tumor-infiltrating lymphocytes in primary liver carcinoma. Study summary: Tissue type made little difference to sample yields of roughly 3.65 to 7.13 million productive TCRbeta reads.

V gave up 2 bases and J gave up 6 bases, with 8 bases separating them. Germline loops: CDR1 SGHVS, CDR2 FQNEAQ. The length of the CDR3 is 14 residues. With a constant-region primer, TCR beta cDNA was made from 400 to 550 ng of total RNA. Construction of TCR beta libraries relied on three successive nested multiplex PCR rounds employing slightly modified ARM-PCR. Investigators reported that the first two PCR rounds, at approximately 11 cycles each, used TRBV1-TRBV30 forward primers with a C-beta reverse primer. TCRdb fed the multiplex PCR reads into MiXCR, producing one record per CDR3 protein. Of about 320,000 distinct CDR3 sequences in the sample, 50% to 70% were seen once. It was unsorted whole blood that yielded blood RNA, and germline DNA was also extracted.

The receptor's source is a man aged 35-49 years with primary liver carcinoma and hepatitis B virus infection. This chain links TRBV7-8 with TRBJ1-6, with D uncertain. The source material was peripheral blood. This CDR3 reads CASSLSSLNSPLHF. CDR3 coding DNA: TGTGCCAGCAGCTTATCGTCCCTTAATTCACCCCTCCACTTT.